Below are 5 T cell receptor beta chains sequenced from a single sample in a study of blood T cell repertoires in COVID-19. Clones were sequenced by immunoSEQ multiplex PCR, and TCRdb holds only the in-frame ones, with some missing. The sample has 90,000 to 100,000 clones; around 84% are singletons. The sequenced sample was peripheral blood. The receptors come from a man between 60 and 75 years old with acute or convalescent COVID-19.

A single count supports this clone. The V and J genes are TRBV11-2 and TRBJ2-2, with D possibly TRBD2 on 6 matching bases. The CDR3 length is 15 residues. The germline V gene encodes CDR1 SGHAT and CDR2 FQNNGV. V lost 4 bases and J lost 5, with 14 bases in between. This chain's CDR3 is CASSSLRGSTGELFF. As DNA, the CDR3 is TGTGCCAGCAGCTCTCTTCGGGGGTCGACCGGGGAGCTGTTTTTT.

This sequence joins TRBV2 and TRBJ2-2, with 10 bases identical to TRBD1. The CDR3 consists of 15 residues. The V gene's germline CDR1 is SNHLY and CDR2 FYNNEI. V lost 6 bases, J lost 7 bases, and 8 bases stayed unmatched. CDR3 region: CASRGQGVVGGELFF. CDR3 in DNA: TGTGCCAGCAGAGGACAGGGGGTGGTAGGCGGGGAGCTGTTTTTT.

The J gene is TRBJ2-2, the V gene TRBV14, with 10 bases aligning to TRBD2. CDR1 and CDR2 from the germline V gene are SGHDN and FVKESK. The CDR3 contains 15 residues. V shed 8 bases and J 6 bases; nucleotides not matched to a gene: 9. The CDR3 reads CASGASGGLAGELFF. The CDR3 DNA follows: TGTGCCAGCGGAGCTAGCGGGGGTCTCGCCGGGGAGCTGTTTTTT.

V usage is TRBV7-9 and J usage is TRBJ1-3; 8 bases are shared with TRBD1. V gave up 2 bases and J gave up 2 bases; unmatched junction bases: 8. Per the germline V gene, CDR1 is SEHNR and CDR2 is FQNEAQ (reference sequence). The CDR3 consists of 17 residues. Here the CDR3 reads CASSLPQPGGTGNTIYF. DNA of the CDR3: TGTGCCAGCAGCTTACCCCAGCCAGGGGGCACTGGAAACACCATATATTTT.

The chain is built from TRBV7-2 and TRBJ1-6; possibly TRBD1 for D (6 bases). The V gene lost 4 bases and the J gene lost 0 bases, with 19 bases spanning the gap. The CDR3 has 19 amino acids. Germline values: CDR1 SGHTA, CDR2 FQGNSA. CDR3 region: CASSSRGGAKSSYNSPLHF. The CDR3 DNA is TGTGCCAGCAGCTCCCGTGGGGGCGCCAAGAGCTCCTATAATTCACCCCTCCACTTT.